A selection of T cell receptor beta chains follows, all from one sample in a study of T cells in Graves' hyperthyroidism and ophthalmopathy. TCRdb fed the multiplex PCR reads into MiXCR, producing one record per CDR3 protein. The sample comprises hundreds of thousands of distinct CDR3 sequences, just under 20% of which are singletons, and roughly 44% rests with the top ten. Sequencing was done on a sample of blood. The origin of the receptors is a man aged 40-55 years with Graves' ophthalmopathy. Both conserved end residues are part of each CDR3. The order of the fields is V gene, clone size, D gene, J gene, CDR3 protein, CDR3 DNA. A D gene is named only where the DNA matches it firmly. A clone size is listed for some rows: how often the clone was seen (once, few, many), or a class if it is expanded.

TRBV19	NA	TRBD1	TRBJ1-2	CASSTPGGVGYTF	TGTGCCAGTAGTACCCCAGGGGGAGTTGGCTACACCTTC
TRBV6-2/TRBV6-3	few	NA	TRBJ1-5	CASSYEDWYSNQPQHF	TGTGCCAGCAGTTACGAGGACTGGTATAGCAATCAGCCCCAGCATTTT
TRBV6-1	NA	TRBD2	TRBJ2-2	CASSPDGLAEPNTGELFF	TGTGCCAGCAGTCCCGACGGACTAGCGGAGCCGAACACCGGGGAGCTGTTTTTT
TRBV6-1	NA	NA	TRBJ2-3	CASSQIPTDTQYF	TGTGCCAGCAGCCAGATTCCCACAGATACGCAGTATTTT
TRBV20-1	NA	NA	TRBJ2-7	CSARDRERPYEQYF	TGCAGTGCTAGAGACAGGGAACGACCCTACGAGCAGTACTTC
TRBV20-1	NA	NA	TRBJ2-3	CSAKKGHVADTQYF	TGCAGTGCTAAAAAAGGCCATGTTGCAGATACGCAGTATTTT
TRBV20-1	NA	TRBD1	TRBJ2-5	CSALRGQGGTQYF	TGCAGTGCTTTACGAGGACAGGGAGGGACCCAGTACTTC
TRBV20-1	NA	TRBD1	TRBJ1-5	CSAPTGGLTNSNQPQHF	TGCAGTGCTCCGACAGGGGGCCTCACTAATAGCAATCAGCCCCAGCATTTT
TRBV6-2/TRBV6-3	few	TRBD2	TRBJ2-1	CASSYGRLAGHNEQFF	TGTGCCAGCAGTTACGGGCGTCTAGCGGGACACAATGAGCAGTTCTTC
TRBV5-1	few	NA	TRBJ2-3	CASSFSGLSTDTQYF	TGCGCCAGCAGCTTTAGCGGACTTAGCACAGATACGCAGTATTTT
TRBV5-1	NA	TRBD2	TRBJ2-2	CASSQPGLAGVTGELFF	TGCGCCAGCAGTCAACCTGGACTAGCGGGGGTCACCGGGGAGCTGTTTTTT
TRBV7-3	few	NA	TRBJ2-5	CASSLSSGKAETQYF	TGTGCCAGCAGCTTATCAAGCGGTAAGGCTGAGACCCAGTACTTC
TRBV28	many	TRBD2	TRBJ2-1	CASSGMGLAGRNEQFF	TGTGCCAGCAGTGGAATGGGACTAGCGGGCCGCAATGAGCAGTTCTTC
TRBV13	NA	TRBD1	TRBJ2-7	CASSSTSRTGEQVYEQYF	TGTGCCAGCAGCTCAACCTCTCGGACAGGGGAGCAGGTCTACGAGCAGTACTTC
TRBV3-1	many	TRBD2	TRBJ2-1	CASSRTSAYNEQFF	TGTGCCAGCAGCCGGACTAGCGCCTACAATGAGCAGTTCTTC
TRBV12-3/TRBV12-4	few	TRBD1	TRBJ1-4	CASSPGTERGEKLFF	TGTGCCAGCAGTCCAGGGACAGAGCGGGGGGAAAAACTGTTTTTT
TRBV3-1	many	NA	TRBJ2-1	CASSQEVSSYNEQFF	TGTGCCAGCAGCCAAGAGGTGAGCTCCTACAATGAGCAGTTCTTC
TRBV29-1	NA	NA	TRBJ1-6	CSVQTDYNSPLHF	TGCAGCGTGCAGACAGATTATAATTCACCCCTCCACTTT
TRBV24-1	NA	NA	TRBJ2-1	CATSDSGGKYNEQFF	TGTGCCACCAGTGATTCGGGCGGAAAGTACAATGAGCAGTTCTTC
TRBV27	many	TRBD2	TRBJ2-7	CASSLTSGASGEQYF	TGTGCCAGCAGTTTGACTAGCGGGGCCTCCGGAGAGCAGTACTTC
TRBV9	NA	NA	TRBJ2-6	CASSTNRAPNSGANVLTF	TGTGCCAGCTCAACCAACAGGGCCCCTAACTCTGGGGCCAACGTCCTGACTTTC
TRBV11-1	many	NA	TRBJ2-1	CASSPRDRLSNEQFF	TGTGCCAGCAGCCCCAGGGATCGGCTTAGCAATGAGCAGTTCTTC
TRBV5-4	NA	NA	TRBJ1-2	CASSLDPAGGYTF	TGTGCCAGCAGCTTGGATCCGGCCGGTGGCTACACCTTC
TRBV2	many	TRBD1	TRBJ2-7	CASSPRTGGAVHEQYF	TGTGCCAGCAGTCCTCGGACAGGGGGCGCGGTCCACGAGCAGTACTTC
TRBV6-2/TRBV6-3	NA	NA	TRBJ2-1	CASGGVSSYNEQFF	TGTGCCAGCGGCGGGGTGAGCTCCTACAATGAGCAGTTCTTC
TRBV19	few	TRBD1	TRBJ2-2	CASTRDRGPTGELFF	TGTGCCAGTACCCGGGACAGGGGGCCCACCGGGGAGCTGTTTTTT
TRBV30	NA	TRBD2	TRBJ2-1	CAWSHSGRGHEQFF	TGTGCCTGGAGTCATAGCGGGAGAGGGCATGAGCAGTTCTTC